The 25 T cell receptor beta chains reported below all come from one sample, sequenced in a study of T cells after yellow fever vaccination. TCRdb analysed the 5' RACE reads with MiXCR anew, one entry per CDR3 protein. The sample carries about 430,000 distinct CDR3 sequences, under 20% recorded once. The sequences come from PBMCs, collected before the yellow fever booster vaccination. Source of these receptors: a man aged 18 to 30 who received the YFV17D yellow fever vaccine.

The chain has TRBV6-1 and TRBJ2-7; TRBD2 matches at 8 bases. This CDR3 contains 14 residues. Trimming cost V 4 bases and J 6 bases; bases outside gene matches: 8. The germline CDR1 and CDR2 sequences are MNHNS and SASEGT. The CDR3 loop is CASSGFGGTSEQYF. The DNA of the CDR3 is TGTGCCAGCAGTGGTTTTGGGGGGACTAGCGAGCAGTACTTC.

This chain joins TRBV5-1 and TRBJ1-2, with no clear D. The V end was cut by 1 base, the J end by 3 bases, with 7 bases between. The CDR3 has 13 residues. Germline V CDR1 and CDR2: SGHRS, YFSETQ. The CDR3 region has the DNA TGCGCCAGCAGCTTGCGGGCTTACTATGGCTACACCTTC. Its translation: CASSLRAYYGYTF.

The chain employs TRBV2 and TRBJ2-3, with TRBD2 matching 11 bases. V shed 6 bases and J 8 bases; nucleotides not matched to a gene: 10. The length of the CDR3 is 15 residues. Looked up from germline, CDR1 is SNHLY and CDR2 is FYNNEI. CDR3 sequence: CASSPNSGGAGTQYF. As DNA, the CDR3 is TGTGCCAGCAGCCCCAATAGCGGGGGGGCCGGTACGCAGTATTTT.

This chain joins TRBV4-1 and TRBJ2-7; no clear D gene. Germline CDR1 and CDR2: MGHRA and YSYEKL. The CDR3 consists of 14 residues. The V and J ends lost 5 bases and 3 bases respectively, with 14 bases between them. The CDR3 sequence: CASSGLTFGYEQYF. The CDR3, as DNA: TGCGCCAGCAGCGGTCTAACGTTTGGCTACGAGCAGTACTTC.

This clonotype was observed a few times. This sequence joins TRBV5-1 and TRBJ1-1; D is undetermined. Germline CDR1 reads SGHRS; CDR2 reads YFSETQ. The V end was cut by 4 bases, the J end by 0 bases, with 13 bases between. CDR3 size: 15 residues. The CDR3 reads CASSLASSMNTEAFF. The CDR3 bases are TGCGCCAGCAGCCTCGCTAGCAGCATGAACACTGAAGCTTTCTTT.

As DNA, the CDR3 is TGCGCCAGCAGCCAACAATCCGTCCGGACAGGGGCACAGTACGAGCAGTACTTC. It is translated as CASSQQSVRTGAQYEQYF. The V gene is TRBV4-1, the J gene TRBJ2-7, with 9 bases fitting TRBD1. Germline trimming cut 2 bases from V and 4 bases from J; bases unmatched to any gene: 15. Germline V lookup: CDR1 MGHRA, CDR2 YSYEKL. The CDR3 runs to 18 residues.

The chain recombines TRBV7-2 with TRBJ1-1; 8 nucleotides line up with TRBD1. Germline V gene sequence: CDR1 SGHTA, CDR2 FQGNSA. The CDR3 covers 16 residues. Trimming at V came to 5 bases and at J to 1 base, leaving 9 bases not matched to a gene. CDR3 amino acids: CASSQDRVPANTEAFF. Written as DNA, the CDR3 is TGTGCCAGCAGCCAGGACAGGGTTCCGGCGAACACTGAAGCTTTCTTT. The full variable domain, rest sourced from reference TRBV7-2 and TRBJ1-1, is GAGVSQSPSNKVTEKGKDVELRCDPISGHTALYWYRQSLGQGLEFLIYFQGNSAPDKSGLPSDRFSAERTGGSVSTLTIQRTQQEDSAVYLCASSQDRVPANTEAFFGQGTRLTVV.

CDR3 DNA: TGTGCCAGCAGCTCTATACCGACAGGGGAGGATGGCTACACCTTC. Its protein product is CASSSIPTGEDGYTF. The chain combines TRBV11-1 with TRBJ1-2, with 8 bases that match TRBD1. CDR1 SGHAT and CDR2 FQDESV come from the germline V gene (reference sequence). V lost 4 bases to trimming and J lost 6 bases; unmatched junction nucleotides: 10. CDR3 length: 15 amino acids.

The CDR3 spells CASSVEGGEFTEAFF. The CDR3, as DNA: TGTGCCAGCAGCGTAGAGGGAGGGGAGTTTACTGAAGCTTTCTTT. The rearrangement joins TRBV9 to TRBJ1-1; tentative D call: TRBD1 (5 bases). Germline assignment: CDR1 SGDLS and CDR2 YYNGEE. Trimming stripped 0 bases from V and 5 bases from J, with 14 bases between. The length of the CDR3 is 15 residues.

The chain combines TRBV3-1 with TRBJ1-6, with D maybe TRBD1 (5 bases). The CDR3 covers 15 residues. The germline V and J ends were trimmed by 4 bases and 10 bases, with 17 bases remaining between them. Per the germline V gene, CDR1 is LGHDT and CDR2 is YNNKEL (reference sequence). CDR3 nucleotide sequence: TGTGCCAGCAGCCGGGAGGGACTCCCCCGCTCACCCCTCCACTTT. Its protein product is CASSREGLPRSPLHF.

This clonotype was seen more than once but under ten times. The chain joins TRBV12-3 or TRBV12-4 to TRBJ1-1; 7 bases align to TRBD1. Unmatched junction bases numbered 1, after V lost 6 bases and J lost 0 bases. The CDR3 sequence is 13 residues long. CDR3 sequence (DNA): TGTGCCAGCAGAGACAGGGTGAACACTGAAGCTTTCTTT. Translating gives CASRDRVNTEAFF.

The chain is built from TRBV28 and TRBJ1-1; D unclear. The CDR3 length is 16 residues. V lost 5 bases and J lost 4, with 20 bases in between. Looked up from germline, CDR1 is MDHEN and CDR2 is SYDVKM. CDR3 DNA sequence: TGTGCCAGCAGTATTAGGACCGCTAATCTGGCCACTGAAGCTTTCTTT. Its translation is CASSIRTANLATEAFF.

In its sample, this clonotype was seen a few times. The chain couples TRBV25-1 to TRBJ2-6, with TRBD1 identical over 7 bases. Per germline, CDR1 MGHDK and CDR2 SYGVNS. The CDR3 is made up of 14 amino acids. Losses at the gene ends were 5 bases for V and 3 bases for J; bases not matched to a gene: 1. The CDR3 DNA is TGTGCCAGCAGTACAGGGGTTGGGGCCAACGTCCTGACTTTC. Translated, it gives CASSTGVGANVLTF.

V usage is TRBV7-2 and J usage is TRBJ2-3, with a possible D match to TRBD1 (6 bases). The CDR3 is 16 amino acids. CDR1 and CDR2 from the germline V gene are SGHTA and FQGNSA. Between the trimmed V and J ends, which lost 3 bases and 2 bases, there was a span of 15 bases. The DNA of the CDR3 is TGTGCCAGCAGCTTGATGGAAAGGGGGTTCACAGATACGCAGTATTTT. Translating it yields CASSLMERGFTDTQYF.

This clonotype was counted only a few times. The chain joins TRBV7-9 to TRBJ1-3; D unresolved. Deletions cut 3 bases from V and 4 bases from J, with 16 bases between. The CDR3 has 16 amino acids. In germline, CDR1 is SEHNR, CDR2 FQNEAQ (reference sequence). This CDR3 is CASSFSVTDPGNTIYF. Written as DNA, the CDR3 is TGTGCCAGCAGCTTTTCAGTCACAGACCCCGGAAACACCATATATTTT.

This clonotype was recorded a few times. V and J are TRBV7-9 and TRBJ2-3, with a possible D match to TRBD2 (7 bases). Germline V gene lookup returns CDR1 SEHNR and CDR2 FQNEAQ (reference sequence). The CDR3 has 15 amino acids. V was clipped by 0 bases and J by 4 bases, with 11 bases between them. CDR3 loop: CASSLARGGADTQYF. Written as DNA, the CDR3 is TGTGCCAGCAGCTTAGCACGCGGGGGCGCAGATACGCAGTATTTT.

The chain carries TRBV6-2 or TRBV6-3 and TRBJ1-5; maybe TRBD1 (5 bases). CDR1 MNHEY and CDR2 SVGEGT come from the germline V gene. Trimming cost V 4 bases and J 7 bases, with 23 bases left between them. CDR3 length equals 17 residues. The CDR3 DNA follows: TGTGCCAGCAGTTCTCGGACCCGGGGGACCCTTCAGCAGCCCCAGCATTTT. Protein: CASSSRTRGTLQQPQHF.

The rearrangement uses TRBV20-1 and TRBJ2-1; TRBD2 matches at 9 bases. The V and J ends lost 0 bases and 5 bases, in that order; junction bases with no gene match: 5. Germline CDR1 DFQATT, CDR2 SNEGSKA (reference sequence). The CDR3 contains 15 residues. The CDR3 DNA reads as TGCAGTGCTAGAGATTATCTAGCGGGGAACAATGAGCAGTTCTTC. As protein: CSARDYLAGNNEQFF.

The table lists this clonotype with many counts. V gene TRBV20-1 combines with J gene TRBJ1-2; D possibly corresponds to TRBD1 (5 bases). Trimming removed 2 bases at V and 6 bases at J, with 16 bases between. This CDR3 has 14 residues. CDR1 is DFQATT and CDR2 is SNEGSKA in the germline V gene (reference sequence). In nucleotides, the CDR3 is TGCAGTGCTAGAAAGGGCGGGAGGGGAAATGGCTACACCTTC. This codes for CSARKGGRGNGYTF.

This clonotype was observed a few times. The chain combines TRBV5-1 with TRBJ1-2; possibly TRBD1 for D (5 bases). The V gene lost 7 bases and the J gene lost 2 bases, with 15 bases spanning the gap. The germline CDR1 and CDR2 sequences are SGHRS and YFSETQ. This CDR3 spans 14 amino acids. The CDR3 DNA reads TGCGCCAGCCGGACACTTTCGGGGAACTATGGCTACACCTTC. It codes for CASRTLSGNYGYTF.

This clonotype was detected only a few times. This sequence joins TRBV10-3 and TRBJ2-7; D is uncertain. The V end lost 0 bases, the J end lost 6 bases, and 6 bases lay between the germline ends. CDR3 size: 12 residues. Germline lookup yields CDR1 ENHRY and CDR2 SYGVKD. The CDR3 coding sequence is TGTGCCATCAGTGAGTCGAGAAGCGAGCAGTACTTC. It specifies CAISESRSEQYF.

There are a few counts of this clonotype. The rearrangement joins TRBV7-2 to TRBJ1-1; TRBD1 is a possible D gene (5 bases). The CDR3 is 15 residues long. Trimming removed 5 bases from V and 5 bases from J, with 18 bases in between. CDR1 is SGHTA and CDR2 is FQGNSA in the germline V gene. CDR3 coding DNA: TGTGCCAGCAGCACCCCTGGGGGGGAGGGTACTGAAGCTTTCTTT. This gives the protein CASSTPGGEGTEAFF.

This clonotype has more than one count but fewer than ten. V usage is TRBV20-1 and J usage is TRBJ1-2; no definite D call. Germline CDR1 DFQATT, CDR2 SNEGSKA (reference sequence). The CDR3 length is 12 residues. V was cut by 5 bases and J by 8 bases, with 15 bases left in between. CDR3 coding DNA: TGCAGTGCTTTCCACTTACCCGAGGGCTACACCTTC. Residues: CSAFHLPEGYTF.

The rearrangement uses TRBV24-1 and TRBJ1-5; TRBD1 is a possible D gene (5 bases). Germline V CDR1 and CDR2: KGHDR, SFDVKD. The CDR3 is made up of 14 amino acids. V shed 4 bases and J shed 4 bases, with 10 bases lying between them. The CDR3 sequence: CATSDTRGNQPQHF. CDR3 bases: TGTGCCACCAGTGACACAAGGGGAAATCAGCCCCAGCATTTT.

This clonotype has at least ten counts. The J gene is TRBJ2-2, the V gene TRBV19; 9 bases align to TRBD2. J gave up 2 bases and V 7 bases, and 11 bases lay outside the gene matches. There are 17 residues in the CDR3. Germline V gene data show CDR1 as LNHDA and CDR2 as SQIVND (reference sequence). CDR3 in amino acids: CASKSGSGGPNTGELFF. The CDR3 DNA reads as TGTGCCAGTAAGAGCGGTAGCGGGGGCCCCAACACCGGGGAGCTGTTTTTT.